In this sample, the clone carrying this T cell receptor (beta chain) turned up many times. As yet, its antigen is unknown. The CDR3 end lies 3 residues beyond the end of the read and is filled in from the germline J gene. V lost 4 bases, J lost 0 bases, and 14 bases stayed unmatched. Germline CDR1 is LGHNA and CDR2 is YNFKEQ. CDR3 length: 20 residues. This sample was included in a study of T cell clonality in common variable immunodeficiency. Diagnosis required reduced IgG, IgA and/or IgM with specific antibody deficiency. Of CVID subjects, 15 were female and over 25 male, mean age about 40. Blood samples were heparinized, 5 to 8 ml per donor. Some clones are missing from TCRdb's copy, which holds only in-frame ones; the method was immunoSEQ multiplex PCR. The record shows around 40,000 clones for this sample, with no singletons present. Study-level findings and limits: Fewer deletions and N-nucleotide insertions were reportedly seen in common variable immunodeficiency TCR beta sequences. Links between repertoire features and CVID complications were heterogeneity-limited.

The specimen was peripheral blood mononuclear cells. The sequence was collected from a human donor with common variable immunodeficiency. The V call is TRBV4-2, the J call TRBJ2-1, with 11 bases that match TRBD2. CDR3 sequence reads: CASSRRVAGGSLSSYNEQFF. The covered CDR3 bases are TGTGCCAGCAGCCGAAGGGTAGCGGGAGGGTCCCTAAGCTCCTACAATGAG.